Shown below are 8 T cell receptor beta chains from a single sample sequenced in a study of cytomegalovirus exposure and HLA in healthy donors. This PCR relied on a set of 60 Vbeta primers and 13 Jbeta primers. The assay was immunoSEQ multiplex PCR, and TCRdb's table has in-frame clones only and misses some. Of more than 150,000 clones in the sample, approximately 79% are singletons; the top ten hold over 1.5%. The sequenced sample was PBMCs. These TCRs come from a girl between 5 and 17 years old in good health and CMV-seropositive.

The chain is built from TRBV6-5 and TRBJ1-5; D gene uncertain. Germline CDR1 and CDR2: MNHEY and SVGAGI. This CDR3 region has 14 residues. Trimming left V 0 bases short and J 4 bases short, with 7 bases between. The CDR3 region is CASSYSRVNQPQHF. The CDR3 DNA reads as TGTGCCAGCAGTTACTCGAGAGTAAATCAGCCCCAGCATTTT.

DNA for the CDR3: TGTGCCACCAGCAGGCAGAAGGGGCCCTACGAGCAGTACTTC. Amino acid sequence: CATSRQKGPYEQYF. The V call is TRBV15, the J call TRBJ2-7; the D gene is possibly TRBD1 (5 bases). This CDR3 contains 14 residues. The germline gives CDR1 LNHNV, CDR2 YYDKDF (reference sequence). V was shortened by 3 bases and J by 2 bases, with 11 bases between the two germline ends. The variable domain in full, with the rest retrieved from reference TRBV15 and TRBJ2-7, is DAMVIQNPRYQVTQFGKPVTLSCSQTLNHNVMYWYQQKSSQAPKLLFHYYDKDFNNEADTPDNFQSRRPNTSFCFLDIRSPGLGDTAMYLCATSRQKGPYEQYFGPGTRLTVT.

There are a few counts of this clone. The J gene is TRBJ2-1, the V gene TRBV6-5; 9 bases are a match to TRBD2. CDR1 and CDR2 (germline): MNHEY, SVGAGI. The V segment lost 0 bases and the J segment 8 bases; nucleotides outside the gene matches: 5. CDR3 length: 15 residues. The CDR3 nucleotides read TGTGCCAGCAGTTACTCGGCGGGGGGGCTGGATGAGCAGTTCTTC. Translation: CASSYSAGGLDEQFF.

The chain has TRBV5-4 and TRBJ1-1; 8 nucleotides agree with TRBD1. Per the germline V gene, CDR1 is SGHNT and CDR2 is YYREEE (reference sequence). CDR3 length: 13 residues. Germline trimming cut 4 bases from V and 3 bases from J; bases unmatched to any gene: 2. CDR3 protein: CASSPDRDTEAFF. In DNA, the CDR3 is TGTGCCAGCAGCCCGGACAGGGACACTGAAGCTTTCTTT.

This chain links TRBV27 with TRBJ2-1, with D perhaps TRBD2 (7 bases). Germline V gene lookup returns CDR1 MNHEY and CDR2 SMNVEV (reference sequence). The CDR3 has 17 residues. The V and J ends lost 5 bases and 3 bases respectively, with 20 bases between them. As DNA, the CDR3 is TGTGCCAGCAGTAGGGGACTGATCGGGGGGCGCTACAATGAGCAGTTCTTC. It specifies CASSRGLIGGRYNEQFF.

The rearrangement uses TRBV6-1 and TRBJ2-3, with D unresolved. The length of the CDR3 is 15 residues. From germline, CDR1 is MNHNS and CDR2 SASEGT. Deletions cut 2 bases from V and 2 bases from J, with 11 bases between. CDR3 loop: CASSELSPLTDTQYF. The CDR3 nucleotides read TGTGCCAGCAGTGAACTTTCCCCCCTCACAGATACGCAGTATTTT.

V usage is TRBV25-1 and J usage is TRBJ1-3; TRBD1 matches at 9 bases. This CDR3 spans 17 amino acids. CDR1 is MGHDK and CDR2 is SYGVNS in the germline V gene. V gave up 0 bases and J gave up 3 bases; unmatched junction bases: 6. The CDR3 bases are TGTGCCAGCAGTGAATATTCCGGGACAGGGTTTGGAAACACCATATATTTT. Protein product: CASSEYSGTGFGNTIYF.

The chain couples TRBV7-8 to TRBJ1-1; D uncertain. This CDR3 spans 12 amino acids. The V end lost 8 bases, the J end lost 8 bases, and 15 bases lay between the germline ends. From germline, CDR1 is SGHVS and CDR2 FQNEAQ. CDR3 DNA sequence: TGTGCCAGCTCGGGGTCGGGATACGAAGCTTTCTTT. This encodes CASSGSGYEAFF.